Shown below are 6 T cell receptor beta chains from a single sample sequenced in a study of blood T cell repertoires in COVID-19. Here immunoSEQ multiplex PCR was the method, and the copy in TCRdb shows in-frame clones only, minus some. This sample yields fewer than 250,000 clones, of which 85% to 90% are seen a single time; 2% to 3% belongs to the top ten. The specimen sequenced was peripheral blood. The origin of the receptors is a man in his thirties or forties with COVID-19, enrolled during active disease.

This clone was observed a single time. In DNA form, the CDR3 reads TGTGCCAGCAGCTTACTAGGGGCCGCCACCGGGGAGCTGTTTTTT. Residues: CASSLLGAATGELFF. The chain recombines TRBV7-3 with TRBJ2-2, with D possibly matching TRBD1 (5 bases). V lost 2 bases to trimming and J lost 4 bases, with 11 bases between them. The CDR3 loop spans 15 amino acids. In germline, CDR1 is SGHTA, CDR2 FQGTGA.

This chain connects TRBV25-1 to TRBJ1-2; no clear D. In germline, CDR1 is MGHDK, CDR2 SYGVNS. Trimming shortened V by 5 bases and J by 1 base, and 8 bases separated the two germline ends. The CDR3 runs to 13 residues. Here the CDR3 DNA reads TGTGCCAGCAGTCCCCGGGGTAACTATGGCTACACCTTC. This sequence encodes CASSPRGNYGYTF.

This rearrangement joins TRBV27 to TRBJ2-7, with 8 bases lining up with TRBD1. Germline CDR1 MNHEY, CDR2 SMNVEV (reference sequence). V lost 3 bases to trimming and J lost 2 bases; unmatched junction nucleotides: 18. CDR3 length: 19 amino acids. CDR3 nucleotide sequence: TGTGCCAGCAGTTTCCTCTCCCCCAGACAGGGGCCGAGTACCTACGAGCAGTACTTC. Protein product: CASSFLSPRQGPSTYEQYF.

This clone has more than one count but fewer than ten. V and J are TRBV19 and TRBJ1-3, with D maybe TRBD1 (5 bases). Trimming cost V 4 bases and J 0 bases, with 13 bases left between them. The CDR3 has 16 amino acids. In germline, CDR1 is LNHDA, CDR2 SQIVND (reference sequence). CDR3: CASSRKGVFSGNTIYF. CDR3 sequence (DNA): TGTGCCAGTAGTAGAAAAGGGGTATTCTCTGGAAACACCATATATTTT. The variable domain in full, completed from reference TRBV19 and TRBJ1-3, reads DGGITQSPKYLFRKEGQNVTLSCEQNLNHDAMYWYRQDPGQGLRLIYYSQIVNDFQKGDIAEGYSVSREKKESFPLTVTSAQKNPTAFYLCASSRKGVFSGNTIYFGEGSWLTVV.

V is TRBV11-2 and J is TRBJ2-4, with 7 bases identical to TRBD2. Germline loops: CDR1 SGHAT, CDR2 FQNNGV. With 3 bases clipped from V and 7 bases from J, the junction kept 15 bases outside the gene matches. The CDR3 length is 17 residues. CDR3 amino acids: CASSFEPGGGYANIQYF. The CDR3, as DNA: TGTGCCAGCAGCTTCGAACCGGGAGGAGGGTATGCCAACATTCAGTACTTC. Full variable domain (missing parts from reference TRBV11-2 and TRBJ2-4): EAGVAQSPRYKIIEKRQSVAFWCNPISGHATLYWYQQILGQGPKLLIQFQNNGVVDDSQLPKDRFSAERLKGVDSTLKIQPAKLEDSAVYLCASSFEPGGGYANIQYFGAGTRLSVL.

The chain recombines TRBV28 with TRBJ1-1; a possible D gene is TRBD1 (6 bases). CDR1 and CDR2 from the germline V gene are MDHEN and SYDVKM. The CDR3 loop spans 16 amino acids. The V end was cut by 3 bases, the J end by 4 bases, with 18 bases between. The CDR3 is CASSLGGARRFTEAFF. The DNA for the CDR3 is TGTGCCAGCAGTTTGGGGGGGGCGCGTCGTTTCACTGAAGCTTTCTTT.